These 27 T cell receptor beta chains were all obtained from the same sample, sequenced in a study of T cell changes during pregnancy in multiple sclerosis. Assay: immunoSEQ multiplex PCR; the TCRdb copy retains only in-frame clones and omits some. The top ten hold around 3.4% of the sample, which has around 30,000 clones, over 85% seen once. The material sequenced was CD8+ T cells from peripheral blood mononuclear cells, taken in the third trimester of pregnancy. These receptors were taken from a female donor with multiple sclerosis, enrolled in a pregnancy study.

The sample holds one count of this clone. The chain is built from TRBV5-4 and TRBJ2-2; D is ambiguous. Looked up from germline, CDR1 is SGHNT and CDR2 is YYREEE (reference sequence). V lost 4 bases to trimming and J lost 5 bases, with 6 bases between them. This CDR3 is 12 amino acids long. CDR3 sequence (DNA): TGTGCCAGCAGCACTACTACCGGGGAGCTGTTTTTT. It encodes CASSTTTGELFF.

Only one count was recorded for this clone. The V call is TRBV7-9, the J call TRBJ2-5; D perhaps matches TRBD1 (6 bases). V was pared by 5 bases and J by 5 bases, with 15 bases between. CDR1 and CDR2 from the germline V gene are SEHNR and FQNEAQ (reference sequence). The CDR3 sequence is 14 residues long. The CDR3 spells CASSEEGGEETQYF. The CDR3 DNA follows: TGTGCCAGCAGCGAAGAAGGGGGAGAGGAGACCCAGTACTTC.

This clone appeared a single time. The chain combines TRBV19 with TRBJ2-7; D possibly corresponds to TRBD1 (7 bases). The germline V and J ends were trimmed by 3 bases and 5 bases, with 14 bases remaining between them. Germline lookup yields CDR1 LNHDA and CDR2 SQIVND (reference sequence). The length of the CDR3 is 14 residues. The CDR3, as DNA: TGTGCCAGTAGTATTCTGGAGGGGGCGGACGAGCAGTACTTC. Translation gives CASSILEGADEQYF.

The rearrangement links TRBV7-6 to TRBJ2-3, with 7 bases identical to TRBD1. Germline lookup yields CDR1 SGHVS and CDR2 FNYEAQ. This CDR3 spans 15 amino acids. The ends lost 2 bases at V and 4 bases at J; junction bases unmatched: 6. The CDR3 DNA reads TGTGCCAGCAGCTTAAGTCAGGGGGACGCAGATACGCAGTATTTT. Its protein product is CASSLSQGDADTQYF.

This clone was observed a handful of times. This chain connects TRBV6-4 to TRBJ2-1; TRBD2 matches at 12 bases. The CDR3 has 15 amino acids. J lost 4 bases, V lost 4 bases, and 2 bases had no gene match. Germline values: CDR1 MRHNA, CDR2 SNTAGT. This chain's CDR3 is CASSAGTSGYNEQFF. CDR3 DNA: TGTGCCAGCAGTGCCGGGACTAGCGGGTACAATGAGCAGTTCTTC.

CDR3 DNA sequence: TGTGCCAGTTCAGGGCTTCCTAGCTCCTACAATGAGCAGTTCTTC. Translating it yields CASSGLPSSYNEQFF. The V call is TRBV19, the J call TRBJ2-1, with D perhaps matching TRBD1 (5 bases). This CDR3 has 15 amino acids. The germline gives CDR1 LNHDA, CDR2 SQIVND (reference sequence). Trimming took off 8 bases at V and 0 bases at J, with 14 bases between the two ends. The whole variable domain, filled in from reference TRBV19 and TRBJ2-1, reads DGGITQSPKYLFRKEGQNVTLSCEQNLNHDAMYWYRQDPGQGLRLIYYSQIVNDFQKGDIAEGYSVSREKKESFPLTVTSAQKNPTAFYLCASSGLPSSYNEQFFGPGTRLTVL.

The CDR3 here is CASSTGSDYGYTF. The CDR3 DNA is TGCGCCAGCAGCACAGGGTCTGACTATGGCTACACCTTC. The rearrangement uses TRBV5-1 and TRBJ1-2, with D perhaps matching TRBD1 (6 bases). V dropped 4 bases and J dropped 3 bases, with 10 bases sitting between them. There are 13 residues in the CDR3. Germline CDR1 SGHRS, CDR2 YFSETQ. Full variable domain (rest looked up from reference TRBV5-1 and TRBJ1-2): KAGVTQTPRYLIKTRGQQVTLSCSPISGHRSVSWYQQTPGQGLQFLFEYFSETQRNKGNFPGRFSGRQFSNSRSEMNVSTLELGDSALYLCASSTGSDYGYTFGSGTRLTVV.

CDR3 coding DNA: TGTGCCAGCTATAAACTAGACAGGGGCGACTATGGCTACACCTTC. It is translated as CASYKLDRGDYGYTF. The chain uses TRBV7-9 and TRBJ1-2, with 8 bases identical to TRBD1. With 8 bases clipped from V and 3 bases from J, the junction kept 11 bases outside the gene matches. This CDR3 comprises 15 residues. Germline CDR1 SEHNR, CDR2 FQNEAQ (reference sequence). The full variable domain, with the rest looked up from reference TRBV7-9 and TRBJ1-2, is DTGVSQNPRHKITKRGQNVTFRCDPISEHNRLYWYRQTLGQGPEFLTYFQNEAQLEKSRLLSDRFSAERPKGSFSTLEIQRTEQGDSAMYLCASYKLDRGDYGYTFGSGTRLTVV.

The rearrangement links TRBV2 to TRBJ2-3; 9 nucleotides match TRBD2. The CDR3 consists of 14 residues. CDR1 is SNHLY, CDR2 FYNNEI, per germline. J was trimmed by 8 bases and V by 6 bases; bases with no gene match: 9. This chain's CDR3 is CASSSSGEGVTQYF. As DNA, the CDR3 is TGTGCCAGCAGCTCTAGCGGGGAAGGGGTTACGCAGTATTTT.

V gene TRBV6-8 combines with J gene TRBJ2-2; 12 positions match TRBD2. V was clipped by 5 bases and J by 6 bases; unmatched bases: 7. The germline V gene encodes CDR1 MNHGY and CDR2 SAAAGT. The CDR3 is 16 residues long. The DNA for the CDR3 is TGTGCCAGCAGTCCCCAGACTAGCGGGGGTGCCGGGGAGCTGTTTTTT. Translation gives CASSPQTSGGAGELFF.

The gene calls are TRBV9 and TRBJ1-1, with D uncertain. The CDR3 is made up of 14 amino acids. The ends were cut back, 0 bases at V and 1 base at J, with 7 bases in the middle. Germline V CDR1 and CDR2: SGDLS, YYNGEE. CDR3 region: CASSVVEGNTEAFF. The CDR3 nucleotides read TGTGCCAGCAGCGTAGTTGAGGGGAACACTGAAGCTTTCTTT. Full variable domain (outside the CDR3, taken from reference TRBV9 and TRBJ1-1): DSGVTQTPKHLITATGQRVTLRCSPRSGDLSVYWYQQSLDQGLQFLIQYYNGEERAKGNILERFSAQQFPDLHSELNLSSLELGDSALYFCASSVVEGNTEAFFGQGTRLTVV.

V usage is TRBV5-6 and J usage is TRBJ2-1, with a possible D match to TRBD2 (5 bases). V lost 5 bases and J 9 bases, leaving 15 bases between the germline ends. CDR1 is SGHDT, CDR2 YYEEEE, per germline. This CDR3 has 13 amino acids. The CDR3 loop is CASSLAPSSEQFF. In DNA, the CDR3 is TGTGCCAGCAGTCTAGCTCCGAGCAGTGAGCAGTTCTTC.

The chain joins TRBV7-3 to TRBJ2-1; 12 bases map to TRBD2. Looked up from germline, CDR1 is SGHTA and CDR2 is FQGTGA. The V and J ends lost 4 bases and 4 bases, in that order; junction bases with no gene match: 2. The CDR3 loop spans 15 amino acids. This CDR3 is CASSSLAGGYNEQFF. CDR3 nucleotides: TGTGCCAGCAGCTCTCTAGCGGGGGGGTACAATGAGCAGTTCTTC.

This clone showed up just a few times. This rearrangement joins TRBV29-1 to TRBJ1-1; D not certain. The CDR3 is 12 residues long. Germline CDR1 SQVTM, CDR2 ANQGSEA. The V gene lost 5 bases and the J gene lost 0 bases, with 7 bases spanning the gap. CDR3 DNA sequence: TGCAGCGTTTTGACACTGAACACTGAAGCTTTCTTT. This gives the protein CSVLTLNTEAFF.

This clone is a singleton in its sample. The genes are TRBV7-9 and TRBJ2-2, with TRBD2 matching over 8 bases. J was trimmed by 0 bases and V by 6 bases; bases with no gene match: 6. This CDR3 comprises 16 residues. Germline CDR1 SEHNR, CDR2 FQNEAQ (reference sequence). The CDR3, as DNA: TGTGCCAGCAGGTCTCCGGGACTAGCGAACACCGGGGAGCTGTTTTTT. Its protein product is CASRSPGLANTGELFF. Complete variable domain (other parts from reference TRBV7-9 and TRBJ2-2): DTGVSQNPRHKITKRGQNVTFRCDPISEHNRLYWYRQTLGQGPEFLTYFQNEAQLEKSRLLSDRFSAERPKGSFSTLEIQRTEQGDSAMYLCASRSPGLANTGELFFGEGSRLTVL.

This clone has just one count. The genes are TRBV7-9 and TRBJ2-1; 12 nucleotides match TRBD2. V dropped 5 bases and J dropped 6; count of bases not matched to a gene: 5. Germline CDR1 reads SEHNR; CDR2 reads FQNEAQ (reference sequence). This CDR3 is 15 amino acids long. The CDR3 reads CASSRTSGGSNEQFF. The CDR3 coding sequence is TGTGCCAGCAGCCGAACTAGCGGGGGGAGCAATGAGCAGTTCTTC.

This chain connects TRBV7-3 to TRBJ2-7; tentative D call: TRBD2 (7 bases). Germline V lookup: CDR1 SGHTA, CDR2 FQGTGA. CDR3 length: 15 residues. V lost 2 bases to trimming and J lost 1 base, with 12 bases between them. CDR3 amino acids: CASSLSGGLSYEQYF. The CDR3 coding sequence is TGTGCCAGCAGCTTATCGGGGGGCCTTTCCTACGAGCAGTACTTC.

This clone was observed a single time. The J gene is TRBJ2-1, the V gene TRBV9; D remains ambiguous. V was clipped by 0 bases and J by 7 bases, with 11 bases between them. The CDR3 extends over 14 amino acids. The germline CDR1 and CDR2 sequences are SGDLS and YYNGEE. The CDR3 region has the DNA TGTGCCAGCAGCGTAGGATTTAGCCCAAATGAGCAGTTCTTC. Translating it yields CASSVGFSPNEQFF.

This rearrangement joins TRBV4-3 to TRBJ1-1; D gene uncertain. Germline lookup yields CDR1 LGHNA and CDR2 YSLEER. The CDR3 extends over 14 amino acids. Between the trimmed V and J ends, which lost 1 base and 1 base, there was a span of 7 bases. CDR3 residues: CASSQVGGNTEAFF. The CDR3 DNA reads TGCGCCAGCAGCCAAGTGGGAGGGAACACTGAAGCTTTCTTT.

This chain links TRBV7-5 with TRBJ2-3; the tabulated D call, TRBD2, remains unverified against the DNA. TRBV7-5 is a documented pseudogene. The CDR3 contains 13 residues. The CDR3 DNA reads as TGTGTCAGAAGCTTAGGGAGTACAGATACGCAGTATTTT. It yields the protein CVRSLGSTDTQYF.

The chain is built from TRBV11-2 and TRBJ2-7; D is uncertain. V shed 5 bases and J shed 0 bases, with 17 bases lying between them. From germline, CDR1 is SGHAT and CDR2 FQNNGV. The CDR3 is made up of 16 amino acids. The CDR3 DNA reads as TGTGCCAGCAGCCACCTAGGAGACGGTAGCTCCTACGAGCAGTACTTC. It codes for CASSHLGDGSSYEQYF.

The chain couples TRBV6-5 to TRBJ1-6; 8 nucleotides align to TRBD1. The germline V gene has CDR1 MNHEY and CDR2 SVGAGI. This CDR3 is 16 amino acids long. The V gene end was trimmed by 2 bases and the J gene end by 7 bases; junction bases not matched to a gene: 7. CDR3 nucleotide sequence: TGTGCCAGCAGTTACGCCGGACAGGGACGGAATTCACCCCTCCACTTT. Translated: CASSYAGQGRNSPLHF.

The V call is TRBV15, the J call TRBJ2-7, with no clear D. This CDR3 is 11 amino acids long. V was clipped by 4 bases and J by 5 bases, with 6 bases between them. Germline V gene data show CDR1 as LNHNV and CDR2 as YYDKDF (reference sequence). The CDR3 loop reads CATSIGDEQYF. In DNA, the CDR3 is TGTGCCACCAGCATAGGAGACGAGCAGTACTTC.

The CDR3 DNA is TGTGCCAGCAGCCCTCCGGGCAATGAGCAGTTCTTC. It translates to CASSPPGNEQFF. The chain employs TRBV6-5 and TRBJ2-1; D gene unclear. V was trimmed by 6 bases and J by 6 bases, leaving 9 bases between them. The CDR3 extends over 12 amino acids. Germline lookup yields CDR1 MNHEY and CDR2 SVGAGI.

The chain is built from TRBV9 and TRBJ2-4; TRBD2 matches at 7 bases. The CDR3 has 16 residues. Germline CDR1 reads SGDLS; CDR2 reads YYNGEE. V gave up 2 bases and J gave up 8 bases; unmatched junction bases: 13. This CDR3 reads CASSVSRGGSLDIQYF. The CDR3 coding sequence is TGTGCCAGCAGCGTCAGCCGGGGAGGGAGCTTGGACATTCAGTACTTC. Looking up the rest from reference TRBV9 and TRBJ2-4 gives the full variable domain: DSGVTQTPKHLITATGQRVTLRCSPRSGDLSVYWYQQSLDQGLQFLIQYYNGEERAKGNILERFSAQQFPDLHSELNLSSLELGDSALYFCASSVSRGGSLDIQYFGAGTRLSVL.

V gene TRBV11-1 combines with J gene TRBJ2-7; TRBD1 matches at 7 bases. The J segment lost 1 base and the V segment lost 4 bases, leaving 7 bases of the junction unmatched. The CDR3 extends over 15 amino acids. Germline-derived CDR1 and CDR2 are SGHAT and FQDESV (reference sequence). CDR3 loop: CASSSHRGVSYEQYF. The CDR3, as DNA: TGTGCCAGCAGCTCCCACAGGGGAGTGTCCTACGAGCAGTACTTC. Supplemented by reference TRBV11-1 and TRBJ2-7, the full variable domain reads EAEVAQSPRYKITEKSQAVAFWCDPISGHATLYWYRQILGQGPELLVQFQDESVVDDSQLPKDRFSAERLKGVDSTLKIQPAELGDSAMYLCASSSHRGVSYEQYFGPGTRLTVT.

The chain has TRBV7-9 and TRBJ1-4; 10 bases are shared with TRBD1. Germline CDR1 and CDR2: SEHNR and FQNEAQ (reference sequence). With 4 bases clipped from V and 5 bases from J, the junction kept 10 bases outside the gene matches. This CDR3 has 17 residues. The CDR3 DNA reads TGTGCCAGCAGCTCACCCTCCGACAGGGGGCCGAATGAAAAACTGTTTTTT. It yields the protein CASSSPSDRGPNEKLFF. Looking up the rest from reference TRBV7-9 and TRBJ1-4 gives the full variable domain: DTGVSQNPRHKITKRGQNVTFRCDPISEHNRLYWYRQTLGQGPEFLTYFQNEAQLEKSRLLSDRFSAERPKGSFSTLEIQRTEQGDSAMYLCASSSPSDRGPNEKLFFGSGTQLSVL.